Sequencing of this TCR beta chain was carried out in a study of blood T cell repertoires in COVID-19. Overall study: Acute and convalescent COVID-19 specimens originated in the United States, Italy and Spain.

Seattle patients were enrolled during active infection and followed longitudinally. Profiled with immunoSEQ multiplex PCR; TCRdb holds only in-frame clones, not every one. The table shows over 75,000 clones, with around nine tenths occurring only once. Germline V gives CDR1 SGHKS, CDR2 YYEKEE (reference sequence). The CDR3 runs 13 residues. V lost 3 bases and J 5 bases, leaving 11 bases between the germline ends. The chain uses TRBV5-5 and TRBJ1-2; no firm D call. The source material was peripheral blood. The source is a middle-aged man with COVID-19, enrolled during active disease. The CDR3 region has the DNA TGTGCCAGCAGCTGGATAGAGGGATATGGCTACACCTTC. Translated, it gives CASSWIEGYGYTF.